These 25 T cell receptor beta chains share one sample of origin, sequenced in a study of T-cell reconstitution after alpha-beta-depleted transplantation in children. Preparation of the TCRbeta library used unique molecular identifiers. TCRdb passed the PCR reads through MiXCR, listing each CDR3 protein once. The table has about a million distinct CDR3 sequences, under 30% seen once. The specimen comprised PBMCs, mostly from graft donor cells, sampled 360 days after TCRalphabeta/CD19-depleted stem cell transplant. The receptors were sampled from a boy less than two years old who had a stem cell transplant for SCID, so the T cells may come from the graft donor.

The chain couples TRBV10-3 to TRBJ2-7; 10 nucleotides match TRBD1. Unmatched junction bases numbered 8, after V lost 10 bases and J lost 5 bases. CDR1 and CDR2 (germline): ENHRY, SYGVKD. The CDR3 covers 13 residues. CDR3 sequence: CASGTGEINEQYF. For the CDR3, the DNA is TGTGCCAGCGGGACAGGGGAAATCAACGAGCAGTACTTC.

This clonotype was observed a handful of times. J is TRBJ2-3 and V is TRBV5-6, with 12 bases that match TRBD2. This CDR3 contains 17 residues. V lost 3 bases and J lost 3; bases outside the gene matches: 8. Germline loops: CDR1 SGHDT, CDR2 YYEEEE. DNA for the CDR3: TGTGCCAGCAGCTATTTACTAGCGGGGGGCGATACAGATACGCAGTATTTT. As protein: CASSYLLAGGDTDTQYF.

The chain uses TRBV5-5 and TRBJ2-1; tentative D call: TRBD1 (5 bases). The CDR3 totals 13 residues. Germline V CDR1 and CDR2: SGHKS, YYEKEE (reference sequence). V lost 8 bases to trimming and J lost 10 bases, with 19 bases between them. The CDR3 reads CASTTPPTGEQFF. CDR3 nucleotides: TGTGCCAGTACTACACCCCCCACAGGAGAGCAGTTCTTC. The variable domain in full, completed from reference TRBV5-5 and TRBJ2-1, reads DAGVTQSPTHLIKTRGQQVTLRCSPISGHKSVSWYQQVLGQGPQFIFQYYEKEERGRGNFPDRFSARQFPNYSSELNVNALLLGDSALYLCASTTPPTGEQFFGPGTRLTVL.

The chain employs TRBV3-1 and TRBJ1-1; D is possibly TRBD1 (5 bases). The V gene's germline CDR1 is LGHDT and CDR2 YNNKEL (reference sequence). The CDR3 is 16 amino acids. V lost 2 bases and J 0 bases, leaving 13 bases between the germline ends. The CDR3 sequence: CASSQSTGRMNTEAFF. The CDR3 DNA sequence: TGTGCCAGCAGCCAATCAACGGGACGGATGAACACTGAAGCTTTCTTT.

This chain links TRBV11-2 with TRBJ2-7, with 7 bases lining up with TRBD1. The CDR3 has 15 amino acids. Germline assignment: CDR1 SGHAT and CDR2 FQNNGV. Trimming cost V 5 bases and J 1 base; bases outside gene matches: 8. In nucleotides, the CDR3 is TGTGCCAGCAGCGCCCGGACAGGTCTTTCCTACGAGCAGTACTTC. This codes for CASSARTGLSYEQYF. The whole variable domain, filled in from reference TRBV11-2 and TRBJ2-7, reads EAGVAQSPRYKIIEKRQSVAFWCNPISGHATLYWYQQILGQGPKLLIQFQNNGVVDDSQLPKDRFSAERLKGVDSTLKIQPAKLEDSAVYLCASSARTGLSYEQYFGPGTRLTVT.

The rearrangement joins TRBV18 to TRBJ2-1, with D perhaps matching TRBD1 (5 bases). V was clipped by 3 bases and J by 12 bases, with 15 bases between them. Germline V lookup: CDR1 KGHSH, CDR2 LQKENI. The CDR3 consists of 13 residues. The CDR3 region is CASSPTNQGGQFF. The DNA for the CDR3 is TGTGCCAGCTCACCTACCAACCAGGGTGGGCAGTTCTTC.

The chain uses TRBV12-3 or TRBV12-4 and TRBJ1-1, with 7 bases that match TRBD1. V shed 5 bases and J 1 base; nucleotides not matched to a gene: 7. This CDR3 contains 15 residues. For the CDR3, the DNA is TGTGCCAGCAGTACCACAGGGGTCAGGAACACTGAAGCTTTCTTT. Translated: CASSTTGVRNTEAFF.

Only a few counts were recorded for this clonotype. The chain joins TRBV7-2 to TRBJ1-5; D gene ambiguous. Trimming took off 3 bases at V and 2 bases at J, with 14 bases between the two ends. Germline CDR1 and CDR2: SGHTA and FQGNSA. The CDR3 has 16 residues. Here the CDR3 reads CASSLGRRLGNQPQHF. The CDR3 nucleotides are TGTGCCAGCAGCTTGGGCCGTAGGTTAGGCAATCAGCCCCAGCATTTT. Supplemented by reference TRBV7-2 and TRBJ1-5, the full variable domain reads GAGVSQSPSNKVTEKGKDVELRCDPISGHTALYWYRQSLGQGLEFLIYFQGNSAPDKSGLPSDRFSAERTGGSVSTLTIQRTQQEDSAVYLCASSLGRRLGNQPQHFGDGTRLSIL.

In DNA, the CDR3 is TGCAGCGTTAAAAAGGGGGCTACGAACACTGAAGCTTTCTTT. Translating gives CSVKKGATNTEAFF. The V gene is TRBV29-1, the J gene TRBJ1-1; TRBD1 matches at 7 bases. The germline V gene encodes CDR1 SQVTM and CDR2 ANQGSEA. Germline trimming cut 5 bases from V and 1 base from J; bases unmatched to any gene: 7. The CDR3 loop spans 14 amino acids.

The J gene is TRBJ2-3, the V gene TRBV6-5; the match to TRBD1 covers 7 bases. CDR3 length: 15 residues. After removal of 2 bases from V and 4 bases from J, the junction contained 6 bases not matched to a gene. In germline, CDR1 is MNHEY, CDR2 SVGAGI. CDR3 sequence (DNA): TGTGCCAGCAGTTACCGGGACAGACCTTCAGATACGCAGTATTTT. Its protein product is CASSYRDRPSDTQYF.

The chain uses TRBV11-2 and TRBJ2-3; D is possibly TRBD1 or TRBD2 (6 bases each). The CDR3 length is 16 residues. Germline assignment: CDR1 SGHAT and CDR2 FQNNGV. V was cut by 4 bases and J by 4 bases, with 18 bases left in between. CDR3 bases: TGTGCCAGCAGCTCTAGAGGTGGGGGGCTCCCAGATACGCAGTATTTT. This codes for CASSSRGGGLPDTQYF.

This clonotype has just a few counts. The CDR3 bases are TGTGCCACCAGCTGGGACTGGACAGATACGCAGTATTTT. Protein: CATSWDWTDTQYF. The gene calls are TRBV15 and TRBJ2-3; TRBD2 is a possible D gene (6 bases). The ends were cut back, 5 bases at V and 3 bases at J, with 9 bases in the middle. The V gene's germline CDR1 is LNHNV and CDR2 YYDKDF (reference sequence). The CDR3 covers 13 residues. Full variable domain (remainder filled in from reference TRBV15 and TRBJ2-3): DAMVIQNPRYQVTQFGKPVTLSCSQTLNHNVMYWYQQKSSQAPKLLFHYYDKDFNNEADTPDNFQSRRPNTSFCFLDIRSPGLGDTAMYLCATSWDWTDTQYFGPGTRLTVL.

This chain connects TRBV20-1 to TRBJ2-1; 8 bases agree with TRBD2. The CDR3 length is 10 residues. The germline gives CDR1 DFQATT, CDR2 SNEGSKA (reference sequence). CDR3 region: CRTSEDEQFF. The CDR3 DNA is TGCAGGACTAGCGAAGATGAGCAGTTCTTC.

V is TRBV12-3 or TRBV12-4 and J is TRBJ1-1, with TRBD1 as a possible D gene (5 bases). V was trimmed by 4 bases and J by 0 bases, leaving 12 bases between them. The CDR3 is 15 residues long. CDR3 sequence: CASSSWGVMNTEAFF. The CDR3 coding sequence is TGTGCCAGCAGTTCCTGGGGGGTAATGAACACTGAAGCTTTCTTT.

This clonotype was counted only a few times. This chain joins TRBV2 and TRBJ2-2, with D unclear. The CDR3 has 14 amino acids. V was cut by 6 bases and J by 1 base, with 9 bases left in between. The germline V gene has CDR1 SNHLY and CDR2 FYNNEI. As DNA, the CDR3 is TGTGCCAGCAGCCGGGTGCAGAACACCGGGGAGCTGTTTTTT. This sequence encodes CASSRVQNTGELFF.

V gene TRBV6-1 combines with J gene TRBJ1-6; D unclear. CDR1 and CDR2 from the germline V gene are MNHNS and SASEGT. CDR3 size: 16 residues. Trimming removed 6 bases from V and 2 bases from J, with 14 bases in between. The CDR3 here is CASSRGRSPYNSPLHF. The CDR3 nucleotides are TGTGCCAGCAGCCGCGGACGCTCCCCCTATAATTCACCCCTCCACTTT.

V and J are TRBV27 and TRBJ1-5, with TRBD1 as a possible D gene (5 bases). CDR1 MNHEY and CDR2 SMNVEV come from the germline V gene (reference sequence). The V and J ends lost 4 bases and 6 bases respectively, with 10 bases between them. This CDR3 comprises 13 residues. The DNA of the CDR3 is TGTGCCAGCAGTTCCCGGGGGAGTCAGCCCCAGCATTTT. Its translation: CASSSRGSQPQHF.

This clonotype was recorded once. The chain is built from TRBV5-1 and TRBJ1-1; perhaps TRBD1 as D (5 bases). Germline V CDR1 and CDR2: SGHRS, YFSETQ. V lost 1 base, J lost 8 bases, and 15 bases lay in between. The CDR3 is 14 amino acids. CDR3 region: CASSLRGELIEAFF. DNA for the CDR3: TGCGCCAGCAGCTTGAGAGGGGAGCTTATAGAAGCTTTCTTT.

The chain employs TRBV29-1 and TRBJ2-3; maybe TRBD1 (5 bases). Germline V gene lookup returns CDR1 SQVTM and CDR2 ANQGSEA. The CDR3 covers 15 residues. V lost 1 base to trimming and J lost 4 bases, with 15 bases between them. This CDR3 reads CSVEGLPGNADTQYF. The CDR3, as DNA: TGCAGCGTTGAAGGGTTGCCAGGGAATGCAGATACGCAGTATTTT.

The V and J genes are TRBV12-3 or TRBV12-4 and TRBJ2-5, with D possibly matching TRBD2 (6 bases). V was pared by 5 bases and J by 2 bases, with 21 bases between. The CDR3 spans 17 residues. The CDR3, as DNA: TGTGCCAGCAGTCGGAAGACTAGTAAACTGTTTCAAGAGACCCAGTACTTC. Protein product: CASSRKTSKLFQETQYF.

The chain carries TRBV20-1 and TRBJ2-3; possible D gene TRBD2, 6 bases. Germline assignment: CDR1 DFQATT and CDR2 SNEGSKA (reference sequence). This CDR3 is 12 amino acids long. The ends were cut back, 4 bases at V and 6 bases at J, with 11 bases in the middle. CDR3 DNA: TGCAGTGCTACGGAGGGAACCGATACGCAGTATTTT. Residues: CSATEGTDTQYF.

J is TRBJ2-3 and V is TRBV6-1; 10 bases map to TRBD2. This CDR3 contains 14 residues. After removal of 8 bases from V and 4 bases from J, the junction contained 6 bases not matched to a gene. The germline V gene encodes CDR1 MNHNS and CDR2 SASEGT. CDR3 amino acids: CASGRLAGSDTQYF. CDR3 coding DNA: TGTGCCAGCGGGAGACTAGCGGGTTCAGATACGCAGTATTTT.

V gene TRBV5-1 combines with J gene TRBJ2-3; 14 bases match TRBD2. Germline assignment: CDR1 SGHRS and CDR2 YFSETQ. The CDR3 extends over 15 amino acids. V lost 5 bases, J lost 5 bases, and 4 bases stayed unmatched. The CDR3: CASRLTSGGVDTQYF. DNA of the CDR3: TGCGCCAGCAGACTGACTAGCGGGGGGGTAGATACGCAGTATTTT.

This sequence joins TRBV6-1 and TRBJ1-1, with D maybe TRBD1 (6 bases). Per the germline V gene, CDR1 is MNHNS and CDR2 is SASEGT. Between the trimmed V and J ends, which lost 8 bases and 5 bases, there was a span of 18 bases. The CDR3 is 14 residues long. CDR3 nucleotides: TGTGCCAGCGGACGAACAGGGTTGAGGACTGAAGCTTTCTTT. This gives the protein CASGRTGLRTEAFF.

CDR3 residues: CATRNSVRDNEQFF. The CDR3 DNA reads TGCGCCACTCGAAACAGCGTCAGGGACAATGAGCAGTTCTTC. The chain uses TRBV5-1 and TRBJ2-1; tentatively, D is TRBD1 (5 bases). CDR1 is SGHRS and CDR2 is YFSETQ in the germline V gene. The CDR3 has 14 amino acids. V shed 9 bases and J shed 5 bases, with 18 bases lying between them.